Listed below are T cell receptor beta chains from one sample, sequenced in a study of blood T cell repertoires in COVID-19. Method: immunoSEQ multiplex PCR; TCRdb's copy keeps in-frame clones and lacks some. The table lists about 110,000 clones, roughly 85% of them singletons. The sequenced sample consisted of peripheral blood. The receptors come from a human donor in a cohort sampled during active COVID-19. CDR3s include the opening cysteine and the closing phenylalanine or tryptophan. A D gene is named only where the DNA matches it firmly. Clone size appears in some rows only: once, few, many, or a class for an expanded clone.

J gene: TRBJ2-7
V gene: TRBV29-1
clone size: NA
D gene: TRBD1
CDR3 protein: CSVVLDRGQNEQYF
CDR3 DNA: TGCAGCGTTGTTTTAGACAGGGGGCAAAACGAGCAGTACTTC

J gene: TRBJ2-1
V gene: TRBV28
clone size: NA
D gene: TRBD2
CDR3 protein: CASSLGGASGSYNEQFF
CDR3 DNA: TGTGCCAGCAGCCTTGGAGGGGCTAGCGGCTCCTACAATGAGCAGTTCTTC

J gene: TRBJ2-2
V gene: TRBV6-5
clone size: NA
D gene: NA
CDR3 protein: CASEGLWNTGELFF
CDR3 DNA: TGTGCCAGCGAGGGTTTGTGGAACACCGGGGAGCTGTTTTTT

J gene: TRBJ2-7
V gene: TRBV6-2/TRBV6-3
clone size: NA
D gene: TRBD1
CDR3 protein: CASSYPTLPGQGVKLNEQYF
CDR3 DNA: TGTGCCAGCAGTTACCCCACTCTCCCGGGACAGGGGGTCAAGTTGAACGAGCAGTACTTC

J gene: TRBJ2-3
V gene: TRBV4-1
clone size: NA
D gene: NA
CDR3 protein: CASSQAIVRVTSTDTQYF
CDR3 DNA: TGCGCCAGCAGCCAAGCGATAGTCCGGGTTACTAGCACAGATACGCAGTATTTT

J gene: TRBJ2-2
V gene: TRBV4-1
clone size: NA
D gene: TRBD1
CDR3 protein: CASSPTGRGPGELFF
CDR3 DNA: TGCGCCAGCAGCCCCACAGGCAGGGGGCCCGGGGAGCTGTTTTTT

J gene: TRBJ2-7
V gene: TRBV30
clone size: NA
D gene: TRBD1
CDR3 protein: CAWTRDRVAYEQYF
CDR3 DNA: TGTGCCTGGACCCGGGACAGGGTTGCCTACGAGCAGTACTTC

J gene: TRBJ1-1
V gene: TRBV5-4
clone size: few
D gene: NA
CDR3 protein: CASSRTVNTEAFF
CDR3 DNA: TGTGCCAGCAGCCGGACAGTTAACACTGAAGCTTTCTTT

J gene: TRBJ2-1
V gene: TRBV7-2
clone size: NA
D gene: NA
CDR3 protein: CASSLGDMGQFF
CDR3 DNA: TGTGCCAGCAGCTTAGGTGACATGGGGCAGTTCTTC

J gene: TRBJ1-1
V gene: TRBV7-8
clone size: NA
D gene: TRBD1
CDR3 protein: CATRGPTGVNTEAFF
CDR3 DNA: TGTGCCACCCGAGGGCCCACAGGGGTGAACACTGAAGCTTTCTTT

J gene: TRBJ1-4
V gene: TRBV7-9
clone size: NA
D gene: TRBD1
CDR3 protein: CASRPTGDREKLFF
CDR3 DNA: TGTGCCAGCAGGCCTACAGGGGACCGTGAAAAACTGTTTTTT

J gene: TRBJ2-7
V gene: TRBV4-3
clone size: NA
D gene: TRBD2
CDR3 protein: CASSQDYGLAREQYF
CDR3 DNA: TGCGCCAGCAGCCAAGATTATGGACTAGCACGCGAGCAGTACTTC

J gene: TRBJ2-7
V gene: TRBV2
clone size: NA
D gene: TRBD2
CDR3 protein: CASSQLAGGPHEQYF
CDR3 DNA: TGTGCCAGCAGCCAACTAGCGGGGGGGCCACACGAGCAGTACTTC

J gene: TRBJ1-1
V gene: TRBV19
clone size: NA
D gene: TRBD1
CDR3 protein: CASSFRSGQGATEAFF
CDR3 DNA: TGTGCCAGTAGTTTCCGATCGGGACAGGGGGCTACTGAAGCTTTCTTT

J gene: TRBJ2-1
V gene: TRBV4-3
clone size: NA
D gene: NA
CDR3 protein: CASSQDTGRPEQFF
CDR3 DNA: TGCGCCAGCAGCCAAGATACGGGAAGGCCTGAGCAGTTCTTC

J gene: TRBJ2-1
V gene: TRBV24-1
clone size: NA
D gene: TRBD2
CDR3 protein: CATSDSGSLNEQFF
CDR3 DNA: TGTGCCACCAGTGATAGCGGGAGTTTAAATGAGCAGTTCTTC

J gene: TRBJ2-1
V gene: TRBV4-2
clone size: NA
D gene: NA
CDR3 protein: CASSQVGLAAEQFF
CDR3 DNA: TGTGCCAGCAGCCAAGTCGGCCTAGCAGCTGAGCAGTTCTTC

J gene: TRBJ1-3
V gene: TRBV10-3
clone size: NA
D gene: TRBD1
CDR3 protein: CAIRGQGVSGNTIYF
CDR3 DNA: TGTGCCATCAGAGGACAGGGGGTCTCTGGAAACACCATATATTTT

J gene: TRBJ1-2
V gene: TRBV4-2
clone size: NA
D gene: NA
CDR3 protein: CASSQLTPTGYGYTF
CDR3 DNA: TGTGCCAGCAGCCAACTTACCCCGACGGGCTATGGCTACACCTTC

J gene: TRBJ1-5
V gene: TRBV6-4
clone size: once
D gene: TRBD1
CDR3 protein: CASSRDRDQPQHF
CDR3 DNA: TGTGCCAGCAGTAGAGACAGGGACCAGCCCCAGCATTTT

J gene: TRBJ1-1
V gene: TRBV15
clone size: NA
D gene: NA
CDR3 protein: CATSRVFVSTEAFF
CDR3 DNA: TGTGCCACCAGCAGAGTGTTCGTGAGCACTGAAGCTTTCTTT

J gene: TRBJ2-5
V gene: TRBV9
clone size: NA
D gene: NA
CDR3 protein: CASSVHQLETQYF
CDR3 DNA: TGTGCCAGCAGCGTACATCAGTTGGAGACCCAGTACTTC

J gene: TRBJ2-3
V gene: TRBV5-1
clone size: NA
D gene: NA
CDR3 protein: CASSLSNAGPLGDTQYF
CDR3 DNA: TGCGCCAGCAGCTTGAGTAATGCTGGGCCGTTGGGAGATACGCAGTATTTT

J gene: TRBJ2-7
V gene: TRBV28
clone size: NA
D gene: TRBD2
CDR3 protein: CATSPGGAYEQYF
CDR3 DNA: TGTGCCACTTCCCCGGGAGGCGCCTACGAGCAGTACTTC

J gene: TRBJ2-2
V gene: TRBV21-1
clone size: NA
D gene: NA
CDR3 protein: CAGLWGGFGGELFF
CDR3 DNA: TGTGCCGGGTTGTGGGGGGGCTTCGGCGGGGAGCTGTTTTTT

J gene: TRBJ1-1
V gene: TRBV19
clone size: NA
D gene: NA
CDR3 protein: CASSIDRGLNTEAFF
CDR3 DNA: TGTGCCAGTAGTATAGACAGGGGATTGAACACTGAAGCTTTCTTT

J gene: TRBJ2-3
V gene: TRBV10-3
clone size: few
D gene: TRBD2
CDR3 protein: CATTGTSEGVSTDTQYF
CDR3 DNA: TGTGCCACTACCGGGACTAGCGAGGGGGTAAGCACAGATACGCAGTATTTT

J gene: TRBJ1-1
V gene: TRBV2
clone size: NA
D gene: NA
CDR3 protein: CASRDTRNTEAFF
CDR3 DNA: TGTGCCAGCCGGGACACCCGGAACACTGAAGCTTTCTTT

J gene: TRBJ1-6
V gene: TRBV11-2
clone size: NA
D gene: NA
CDR3 protein: CASRQGLYNSPLHF
CDR3 DNA: TGTGCCAGCAGGCAGGGCCTCTATAATTCACCCCTCCACTTT

J gene: TRBJ2-1
V gene: TRBV11-2
clone size: NA
D gene: TRBD2
CDR3 protein: CASSPPQGLAGSYNEQFF
CDR3 DNA: TGTGCCAGCAGCCCCCCCCAGGGACTAGCGGGATCTTACAATGAGCAGTTCTTC

J gene: TRBJ1-2
V gene: TRBV29-1
clone size: NA
D gene: NA
CDR3 protein: CSVEGGYGYTF
CDR3 DNA: TGCAGCGTTGAAGGCGGGTATGGCTACACCTTC

J gene: TRBJ2-2
V gene: TRBV9
clone size: NA
D gene: TRBD1
CDR3 protein: CASSPRTGVSGELFF
CDR3 DNA: TGTGCCAGCAGCCCTCGGACAGGGGTTTCAGGGGAGCTGTTTTTT

J gene: TRBJ2-1
V gene: TRBV9
clone size: NA
D gene: TRBD1
CDR3 protein: CASSGTGAVNNEQFF
CDR3 DNA: TGTGCCAGCAGCGGCACAGGGGCAGTAAACAATGAGCAGTTCTTC

J gene: TRBJ2-2
V gene: TRBV4-2
clone size: NA
D gene: NA
CDR3 protein: CASSQTGRELFF
CDR3 DNA: TGTGCCAGCAGCCAGACAGGACGGGAGCTGTTTTTT

J gene: TRBJ1-1
V gene: TRBV6-6
clone size: NA
D gene: TRBD1
CDR3 protein: CASSDWTGLEAFF
CDR3 DNA: TGTGCCAGCAGTGACTGGACAGGACTTGAAGCTTTCTTT

J gene: TRBJ2-7
V gene: TRBV2
clone size: NA
D gene: TRBD1
CDR3 protein: CASLGLRGQYEQYF
CDR3 DNA: TGTGCCAGCCTGGGTCTCAGGGGGCAATACGAGCAGTACTTC

J gene: TRBJ2-3
V gene: TRBV13
clone size: NA
D gene: TRBD2
CDR3 protein: CASSKTSGSLADTQYF
CDR3 DNA: TGTGCCAGCAGCAAAACTAGCGGGAGTTTAGCAGATACGCAGTATTTT

J gene: TRBJ2-5
V gene: TRBV7-9
clone size: NA
D gene: TRBD1
CDR3 protein: CASSRTEGAGETQYF
CDR3 DNA: TGTGCCAGCAGCCGCACCGAGGGGGCGGGAGAGACCCAGTACTTC

J gene: TRBJ2-3
V gene: TRBV21-1
clone size: NA
D gene: NA
CDR3 protein: CAKYRRGRAADTQYF
CDR3 DNA: TGTGCCAAATACAGAAGGGGTCGGGCGGCAGATACGCAGTATTTT

J gene: TRBJ2-1
V gene: TRBV3-1/TRBV3-2
clone size: NA
D gene: TRBD2
CDR3 protein: CASSLLADLYNEQFF
CDR3 DNA: TGTGCCAGCAGCCTACTAGCGGACCTCTACAATGAGCAGTTCTTC

J gene: TRBJ1-1
V gene: TRBV15
clone size: NA
D gene: NA
CDR3 protein: CATSRDWARANTEAFF
CDR3 DNA: TGTGCCACCAGCAGAGATTGGGCCAGGGCGAACACTGAAGCTTTCTTT

J gene: TRBJ2-1
V gene: TRBV30
clone size: NA
D gene: NA
CDR3 protein: CAWRGGAPTLFF
CDR3 DNA: TGTGCCTGGAGGGGGGGGGCCCCTACCTTGTTCTTC

J gene: TRBJ2-1
V gene: TRBV20-1
clone size: NA
D gene: NA
CDR3 protein: CSARELDEQFF
CDR3 DNA: TGCAGTGCTAGGGAGCTGGATGAGCAGTTCTTC

J gene: TRBJ1-5
V gene: TRBV7-9
clone size: few
D gene: NA
CDR3 protein: CASSPVGQGIGPQHF
CDR3 DNA: TGTGCCAGCAGCCCAGTCGGCCAGGGGATTGGGCCCCAGCATTTT

J gene: TRBJ1-6
V gene: TRBV5-4
clone size: NA
D gene: NA
CDR3 protein: CASSLGQFYNSPLHF
CDR3 DNA: TGTGCCAGCAGCTTGGGGCAGTTCTATAATTCACCCCTCCACTTT

J gene: TRBJ2-1
V gene: TRBV9
clone size: NA
D gene: TRBD2
CDR3 protein: CASSVAASGYNEQFF
CDR3 DNA: TGTGCCAGCAGCGTAGCGGCTAGCGGCTACAATGAGCAGTTCTTC

J gene: TRBJ2-7
V gene: TRBV21-1
clone size: NA
D gene: NA
CDR3 protein: CASSKVSLAGHLSYEQYF
CDR3 DNA: TGTGCCAGCAGCAAAGTTTCCCTAGCGGGGCATCTTTCCTACGAGCAGTACTTC

J gene: TRBJ2-7
V gene: TRBV2
clone size: NA
D gene: TRBD1
CDR3 protein: CASSERGGDFREQYF
CDR3 DNA: TGTGCCAGCAGTGAAAGAGGGGGCGATTTTCGCGAGCAGTACTTC

J gene: TRBJ2-3
V gene: TRBV2
clone size: NA
D gene: TRBD2
CDR3 protein: CASRGAGGGLDTQYF
CDR3 DNA: TGTGCCAGCAGGGGAGCGGGAGGAGGTCTAGATACGCAGTATTTT

J gene: TRBJ1-2
V gene: TRBV11-3
clone size: NA
D gene: NA
CDR3 protein: CASSLGPGDYGYTF
CDR3 DNA: TGTGCCAGCAGCTTAGGCCCGGGTGACTATGGCTACACCTTC

J gene: TRBJ1-2
V gene: TRBV25-1
clone size: NA
D gene: TRBD1
CDR3 protein: CASSEFGQGANYGYTF
CDR3 DNA: TGTGCCAGCAGTGAATTTGGACAGGGAGCTAACTATGGCTACACCTTC

J gene: TRBJ2-3
V gene: TRBV6-4
clone size: NA
D gene: TRBD2
CDR3 protein: CASSAGTSGYTDTQYF
CDR3 DNA: TGTGCCAGCAGTGCGGGGACTAGCGGGTACACAGATACGCAGTATTTT

J gene: TRBJ1-1
V gene: TRBV3-1/TRBV3-2
clone size: NA
D gene: NA
CDR3 protein: CASSDLQGGTEAFF
CDR3 DNA: TGTGCCAGCAGCGATTTACAGGGTGGCACTGAAGCTTTCTTT

J gene: TRBJ2-3
V gene: TRBV6-4
clone size: NA
D gene: TRBD2
CDR3 protein: CASSDSAGDKGTQYF
CDR3 DNA: TGTGCCAGCAGTGACTCGGCGGGGGATAAGGGTACGCAGTATTTT

J gene: TRBJ2-7
V gene: TRBV7-2
clone size: NA
D gene: NA
CDR3 protein: CASSLEEGVTYEQYF
CDR3 DNA: TGTGCCAGCAGCTTAGAAGAGGGGGTCACCTACGAGCAGTACTTC

J gene: TRBJ2-1
V gene: TRBV30
clone size: NA
D gene: NA
CDR3 protein: CAWTGSSPYRYNEQFF
CDR3 DNA: TGTGCCTGGACAGGGTCCAGTCCATACCGCTACAATGAGCAGTTCTTC

J gene: TRBJ2-1
V gene: TRBV4-1
clone size: NA
D gene: TRBD2
CDR3 protein: CASSQAPSGSYNEQFF
CDR3 DNA: TGCGCCAGCAGCCAAGCTCCTAGCGGATCCTACAATGAGCAGTTCTTC

J gene: TRBJ1-2
V gene: TRBV27
clone size: NA
D gene: TRBD1
CDR3 protein: CASTLKSGTGGGYTF
CDR3 DNA: TGTGCCAGCACGTTAAAGTCCGGGACAGGGGGTGGCTACACCTTC

J gene: TRBJ1-2
V gene: TRBV4-1
clone size: NA
D gene: TRBD1
CDR3 protein: CASSQADRGYYGYTF
CDR3 DNA: TGCGCCAGCAGCCAAGCGGACAGGGGGTACTATGGCTACACCTTC

J gene: TRBJ2-5
V gene: TRBV2
clone size: NA
D gene: TRBD1
CDR3 protein: CASMGQGIGETQYF
CDR3 DNA: TGTGCCAGCATGGGACAGGGAATTGGAGAGACCCAGTACTTC